Listed below are T cell receptor beta chains from one sample, sequenced in a study of T cell changes during pregnancy in multiple sclerosis. TCRdb's table, derived via immunoSEQ multiplex PCR, lists solely in-frame clones and lacks some. Of about 36,000 clones in the sample, about 92% were seen once. The sample consisted of PBMCs (not recorded whether the cells were cultured). The receptor set was obtained from a female donor with multiple sclerosis, enrolled in a pregnancy study. The CDR3 runs from the conserved cysteine through the conserved F or W. A D gene is named only where the DNA matches it firmly.

d_call j_call v_call cdr3_aa
- TRBJ2-2 TRBV5-1 CASSLGRRTDETGELFF
TRBD2 TRBJ2-5 TRBV13 CASSSPLAEETQYF
- TRBJ1-2 TRBV6-5 CASSYSKFGGYTF
- TRBJ2-5 TRBV7-9 CASSFTGNTETQYF
- TRBJ2-2 TRBV7-9 CASSLSKGDTGELFF
- TRBJ1-2 TRBV4-1 CASSQVGQNYGYTF
TRBD1 TRBJ2-5 TRBV18 CASSPPGQGSQETQYF
TRBD2 TRBJ2-3 TRBV28 CASRGTSGDTSTDTQYF
- TRBJ1-1 TRBV27 CASRLIGGPEAFF
- TRBJ1-2 TRBV5-1 CASSLGDNGYTF
- TRBJ1-3 TRBV30 CAWSPSAGVYGSSGNTIYF
- TRBJ2-7 TRBV7-8 CASSSDASEQYF
- TRBJ2-2 TRBV2 CASSPGETVNTRELFF
- TRBJ1-5 TRBV19 CASSISGSNQPQHF
TRBD2 TRBJ2-2 TRBV6-6 CASSYGGSGNTGELFF
TRBD1 TRBJ1-2 TRBV5-1 CASSSRDRGQDYGYTF
- TRBJ1-2 TRBV18 CASSPDMANYGYTF
- TRBJ2-5 TRBV5-4 CASRVSLLETQYF
TRBD2 TRBJ2-7 TRBV6-6 CASSDLAGPRSYEQYF
TRBD2 TRBJ2-5 TRBV10-3 CATQKAGVGETQYF
- TRBJ1-5 TRBV27 CASSRGFNQPQHF
- TRBJ2-1 TRBV21-1 CASSKEGRRDSYNEQFF
- TRBJ2-7 TRBV5-1 CASSPLGEQYF
- TRBJ2-7 TRBV2 CASTQLGGYEQYF
- TRBJ2-7 TRBV28 CASSSPGQVSYEQYF
- TRBJ1-2 TRBV2 CASRGERLYGYTF
TRBD1 TRBJ2-1 TRBV4-3 CASSLDRAYNEQFF
- TRBJ1-2 TRBV28 CASSRPLSYGYTF
TRBD2 TRBJ2-1 TRBV28 CASSPVSGAYNEQFF
- TRBJ2-7 TRBV6-1 CASSGFSGPLGEQYF
TRBD1 TRBJ2-3 TRBV10-2 CASSEWDRGLNTDTQYF
TRBD2 TRBJ2-1 TRBV6-4 CASSVVAGYNEQFF
- TRBJ1-1 TRBV7-2 CASSPRPGNTEAFF
- TRBJ2-3 TRBV7-9 CASSLLWDTQYF
TRBD2 TRBJ2-5 TRBV2 CASSEARGTSGRETQYF
TRBD1 TRBJ1-2 TRBV5-4 CASSSDRVGYGYTF
TRBD2 TRBJ2-3 TRBV5-1 CASSFSGTTDTQYF
TRBD1 TRBJ1-1 TRBV6-5 CASSYSGQGGEAFF